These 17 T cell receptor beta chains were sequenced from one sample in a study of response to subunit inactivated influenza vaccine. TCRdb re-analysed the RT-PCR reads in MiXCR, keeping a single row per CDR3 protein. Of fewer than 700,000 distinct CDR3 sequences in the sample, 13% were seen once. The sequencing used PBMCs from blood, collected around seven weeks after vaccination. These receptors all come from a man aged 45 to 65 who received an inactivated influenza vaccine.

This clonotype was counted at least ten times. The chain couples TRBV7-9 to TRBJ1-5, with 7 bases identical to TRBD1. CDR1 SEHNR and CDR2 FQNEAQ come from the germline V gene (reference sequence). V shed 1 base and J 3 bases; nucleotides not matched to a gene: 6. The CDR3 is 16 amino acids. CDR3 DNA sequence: TGTGCCAGCAGCTTAGGTGGGACAGACCTCAATCAGCCCCAGCATTTT. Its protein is CASSLGGTDLNQPQHF.

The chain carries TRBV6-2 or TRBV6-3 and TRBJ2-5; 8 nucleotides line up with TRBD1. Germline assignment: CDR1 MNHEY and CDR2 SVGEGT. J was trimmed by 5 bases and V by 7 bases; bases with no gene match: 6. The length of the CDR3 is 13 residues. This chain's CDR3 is CASTRQGRETQYF. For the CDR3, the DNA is TGTGCCAGCACCCGACAGGGGAGGGAGACCCAGTACTTC.

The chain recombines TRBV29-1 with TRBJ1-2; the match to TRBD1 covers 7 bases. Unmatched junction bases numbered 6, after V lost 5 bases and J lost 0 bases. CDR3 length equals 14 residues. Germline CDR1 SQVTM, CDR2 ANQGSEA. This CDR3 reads CSVRGGQANYGYTF. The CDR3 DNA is TGCAGCGTTCGGGGCGGACAGGCTAACTATGGCTACACCTTC. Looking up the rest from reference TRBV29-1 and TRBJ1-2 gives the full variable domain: SAVISQKPSRDICQRGTSLTIQCQVDSQVTMMFWYRQQPGQSLTLIATANQGSEATYESGFVIDKFPISRPNLTFSTLTVSNMSPEDSSIYLCSVRGGQANYGYTFGSGTRLTVV.

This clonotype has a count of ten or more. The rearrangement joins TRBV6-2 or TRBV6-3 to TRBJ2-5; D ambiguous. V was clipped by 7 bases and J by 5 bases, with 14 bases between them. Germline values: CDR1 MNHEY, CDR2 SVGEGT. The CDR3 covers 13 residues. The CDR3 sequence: CASTLGSGETQYF. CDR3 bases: TGTGCCAGCACCCTTGGTTCCGGGGAGACCCAGTACTTC.

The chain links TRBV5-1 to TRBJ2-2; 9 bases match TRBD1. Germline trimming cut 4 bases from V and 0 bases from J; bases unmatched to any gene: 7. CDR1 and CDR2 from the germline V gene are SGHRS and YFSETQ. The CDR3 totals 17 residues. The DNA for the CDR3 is TGCGCCAGCAGCGCCGCGGGGACAGGGCCGAACACCGGGGAGCTGTTTTTT. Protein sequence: CASSAAGTGPNTGELFF.

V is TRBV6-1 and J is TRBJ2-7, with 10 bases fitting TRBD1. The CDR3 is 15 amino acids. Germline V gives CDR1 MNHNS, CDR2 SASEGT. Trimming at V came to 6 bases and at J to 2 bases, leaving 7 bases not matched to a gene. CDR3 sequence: CASSPIDRGPYEQYF. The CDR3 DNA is TGTGCCAGCAGCCCTATAGACAGGGGGCCCTACGAGCAGTACTTC.

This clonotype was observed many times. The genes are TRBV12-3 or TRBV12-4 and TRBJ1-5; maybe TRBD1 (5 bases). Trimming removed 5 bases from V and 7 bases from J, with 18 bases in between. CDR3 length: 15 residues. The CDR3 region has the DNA TGTGCCAGCAGTGCCGGGAGGGGAGGAGGGCAGCCCCAGCATTTT. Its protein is CASSAGRGGGQPQHF.

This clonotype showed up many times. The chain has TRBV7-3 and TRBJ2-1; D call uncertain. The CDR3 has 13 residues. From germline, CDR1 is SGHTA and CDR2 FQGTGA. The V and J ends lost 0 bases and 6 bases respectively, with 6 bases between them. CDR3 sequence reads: CASSLTWGNEQFF. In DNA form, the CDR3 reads TGTGCCAGCAGCTTAACGTGGGGCAATGAGCAGTTCTTC.

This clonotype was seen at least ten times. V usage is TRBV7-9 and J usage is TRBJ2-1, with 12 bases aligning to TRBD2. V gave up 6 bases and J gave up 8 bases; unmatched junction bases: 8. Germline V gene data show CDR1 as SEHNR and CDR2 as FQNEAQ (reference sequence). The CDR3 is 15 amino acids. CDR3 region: CASSYGLAGRYEQFF. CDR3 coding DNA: TGTGCCAGCAGTTACGGACTAGCGGGACGATATGAGCAGTTCTTC.

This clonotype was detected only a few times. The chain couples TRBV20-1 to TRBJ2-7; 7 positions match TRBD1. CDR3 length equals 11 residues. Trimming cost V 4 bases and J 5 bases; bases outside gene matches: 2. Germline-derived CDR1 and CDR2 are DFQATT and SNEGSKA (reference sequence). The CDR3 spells CSAKTGNEQYF. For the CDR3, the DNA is TGCAGTGCTAAGACAGGGAACGAGCAGTACTTC.

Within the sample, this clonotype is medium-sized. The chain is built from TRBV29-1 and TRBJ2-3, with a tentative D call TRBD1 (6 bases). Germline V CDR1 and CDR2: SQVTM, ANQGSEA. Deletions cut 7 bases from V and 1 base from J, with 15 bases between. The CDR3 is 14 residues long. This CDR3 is CSANRDRGTDTQYF. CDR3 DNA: TGCAGCGCCAACAGGGATCGAGGCACAGATACGCAGTATTTT.

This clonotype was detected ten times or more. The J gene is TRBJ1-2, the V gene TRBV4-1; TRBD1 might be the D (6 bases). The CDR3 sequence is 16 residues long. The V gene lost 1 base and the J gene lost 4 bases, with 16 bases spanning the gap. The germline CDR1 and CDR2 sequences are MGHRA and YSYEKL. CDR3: CASSQGDRTFGYGYTF. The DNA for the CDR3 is TGCGCCAGCAGCCAAGGCGACAGGACCTTCGGCTATGGCTACACCTTC.

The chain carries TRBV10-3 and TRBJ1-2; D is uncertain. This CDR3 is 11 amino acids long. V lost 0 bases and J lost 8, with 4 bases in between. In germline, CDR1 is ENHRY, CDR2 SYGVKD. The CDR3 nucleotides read TGTGCCATCAGTGAGTCTGTGGGCTACACCTTC. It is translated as CAISESVGYTF.

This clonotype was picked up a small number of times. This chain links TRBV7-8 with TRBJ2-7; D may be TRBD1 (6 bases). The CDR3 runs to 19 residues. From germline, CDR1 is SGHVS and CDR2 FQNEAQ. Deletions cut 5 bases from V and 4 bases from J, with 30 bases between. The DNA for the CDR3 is TGTGCCAGCAGCCAGGGGCCCGGGGCAGGGAGTAGAAATGTATACGAGCAGTACTTC. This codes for CASSQGPGAGSRNVYEQYF.

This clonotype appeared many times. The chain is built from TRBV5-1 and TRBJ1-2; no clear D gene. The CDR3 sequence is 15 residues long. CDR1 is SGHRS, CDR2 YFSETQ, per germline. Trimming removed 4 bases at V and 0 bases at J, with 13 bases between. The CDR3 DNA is TGCGCCAGCAGCCCCGAAGGTTTCTCTAACTATGGCTACACCTTC. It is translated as CASSPEGFSNYGYTF.

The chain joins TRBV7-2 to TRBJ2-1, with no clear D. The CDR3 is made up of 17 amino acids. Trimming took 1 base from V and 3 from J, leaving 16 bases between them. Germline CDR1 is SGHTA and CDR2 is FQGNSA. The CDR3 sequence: CASSLVRLTDGYNEQFF. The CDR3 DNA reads TGTGCCAGCAGCTTAGTACGACTGACGGACGGCTACAATGAGCAGTTCTTC.

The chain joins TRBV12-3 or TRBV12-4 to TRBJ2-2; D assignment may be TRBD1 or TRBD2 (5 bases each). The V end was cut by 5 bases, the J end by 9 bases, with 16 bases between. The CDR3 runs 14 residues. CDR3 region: CASSLHDGARELFF. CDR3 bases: TGTGCCAGCAGTCTTCACGACGGGGCGAGGGAGCTGTTTTTT.